The 5 T cell receptor beta chains below were found in one sample sequenced in a study of T cells in localized non-small cell lung cancer. Produced via immunoSEQ multiplex PCR; TCRdb's table is partial and in-frame only. Of around 25,000 clones in the sample, 65% to 90% were seen once. Sequencing was performed on peripheral blood, taken before any cancer treatment. Receptors originate from a female donor older than 55 with stage I lung adenocarcinoma.

The chain recombines TRBV19 with TRBJ1-1, with D possibly being TRBD1 (5 bases). V gave up 7 bases and J gave up 5 bases, with 20 bases separating them. Per the germline V gene, CDR1 is LNHDA and CDR2 is SQIVND (reference sequence). The CDR3 spans 15 residues. This CDR3 is CASTHAWGGRTEAFF. In DNA, the CDR3 is TGTGCCAGTACCCATGCGTGGGGGGGTCGGACTGAAGCTTTCTTT.

This sequence joins TRBV27 and TRBJ1-5; D is unresolved. V was cut by 3 bases and J by 1 base, with 4 bases left in between. The CDR3 length is 13 residues. Looked up from germline, CDR1 is MNHEY and CDR2 is SMNVEV (reference sequence). The CDR3 DNA reads as TGTGCCAGCAGTTTGAAAAGCAATCAGCCCCAGCATTTT. Its protein product is CASSLKSNQPQHF.

This rearrangement joins TRBV29-1 to TRBJ2-1; 8 bases are shared with TRBD2. V was clipped by 5 bases and J by 3 bases; unmatched bases: 6. Germline V gene sequence: CDR1 SQVTM, CDR2 ANQGSEA. There are 14 residues in the CDR3. CDR3 in DNA: TGCAGCGTTCGGTCACGGGAGGGCTACAATGAGCAGTTCTTC. Protein sequence: CSVRSREGYNEQFF.

V and J are TRBV5-6 and TRBJ2-6; D possibly matches TRBD1 or TRBD2 (5 bases each). Trimming pared 6 bases from V and 1 base from J, leaving 17 bases between. The CDR3 loop spans 17 amino acids. Germline values: CDR1 SGHDT, CDR2 YYEEEE. CDR3 region: CASNRRSGLSGANVLTF. CDR3 in DNA: TGTGCCAGCAACCGGAGGTCGGGGCTTTCTGGGGCCAACGTCCTGACTTTC.

This chain joins TRBV7-9 and TRBJ1-2; D not resolved. The CDR3 length is 12 residues. V was clipped by 2 bases and J by 11 bases, with 12 bases between them. Germline CDR1 reads SEHNR; CDR2 reads FQNEAQ (reference sequence). Here the CDR3 reads CASSLQLWGYTF. The CDR3 DNA reads as TGTGCCAGCAGCTTACAACTATGGGGTTACACCTTC.